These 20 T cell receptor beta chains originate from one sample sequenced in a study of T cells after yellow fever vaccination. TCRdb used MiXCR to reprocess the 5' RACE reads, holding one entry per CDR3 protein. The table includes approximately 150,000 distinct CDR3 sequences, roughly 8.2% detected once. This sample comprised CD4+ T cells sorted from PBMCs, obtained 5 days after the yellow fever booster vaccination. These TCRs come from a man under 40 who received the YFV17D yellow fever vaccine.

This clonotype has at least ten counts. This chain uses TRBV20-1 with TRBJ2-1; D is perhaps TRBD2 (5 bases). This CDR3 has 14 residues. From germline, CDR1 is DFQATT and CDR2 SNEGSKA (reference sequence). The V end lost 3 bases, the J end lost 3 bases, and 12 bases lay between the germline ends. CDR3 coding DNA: TGCAGTGCTAGCTCTGGCGGGCACTACAATGAGCAGTTCTTC. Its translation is CSASSGGHYNEQFF.

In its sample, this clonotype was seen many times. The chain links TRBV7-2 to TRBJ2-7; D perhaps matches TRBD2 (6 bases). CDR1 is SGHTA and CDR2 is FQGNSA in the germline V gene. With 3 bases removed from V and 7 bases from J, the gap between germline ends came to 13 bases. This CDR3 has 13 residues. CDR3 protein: CASSFRESYEQYF. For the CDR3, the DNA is TGTGCCAGCAGCTTTCGGGAGAGCTATGAGCAGTACTTC.

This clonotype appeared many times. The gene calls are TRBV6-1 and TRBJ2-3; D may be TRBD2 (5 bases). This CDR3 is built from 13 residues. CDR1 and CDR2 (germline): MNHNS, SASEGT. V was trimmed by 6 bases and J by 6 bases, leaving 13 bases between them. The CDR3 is CASRRLGGDTQYF. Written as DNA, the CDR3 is TGTGCCAGCAGGCGGTTAGGCGGGGATACGCAGTATTTT.

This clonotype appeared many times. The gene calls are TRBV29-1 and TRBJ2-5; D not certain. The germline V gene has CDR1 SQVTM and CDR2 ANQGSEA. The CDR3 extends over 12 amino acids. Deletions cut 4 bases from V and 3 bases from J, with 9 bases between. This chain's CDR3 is CSVAQTKETQYF. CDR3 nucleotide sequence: TGCAGCGTTGCACAGACGAAAGAGACCCAGTACTTC.

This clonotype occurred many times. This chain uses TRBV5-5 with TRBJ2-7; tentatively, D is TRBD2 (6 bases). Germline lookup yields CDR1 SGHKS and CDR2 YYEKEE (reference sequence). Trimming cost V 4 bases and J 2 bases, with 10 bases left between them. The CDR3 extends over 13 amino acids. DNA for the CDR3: TGTGCCAGCAGCCGGGACTTCCCCTACGAGCAGTACTTC. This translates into CASSRDFPYEQYF. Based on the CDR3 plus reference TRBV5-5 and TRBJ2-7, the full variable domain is DAGVTQSPTHLIKTRGQQVTLRCSPISGHKSVSWYQQVLGQGPQFIFQYYEKEERGRGNFPDRFSARQFPNYSSELNVNALLLGDSALYLCASSRDFPYEQYFGPGTRLTVT.

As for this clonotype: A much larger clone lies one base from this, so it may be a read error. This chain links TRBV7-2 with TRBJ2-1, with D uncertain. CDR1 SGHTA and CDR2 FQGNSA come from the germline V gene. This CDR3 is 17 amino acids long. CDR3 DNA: TGTCCCAGCAGCCCGCGGCAGGCAAACCAAGGGTACAATGAGCAGTTCTTC. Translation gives CPSSPRQANQGYNEQFF.

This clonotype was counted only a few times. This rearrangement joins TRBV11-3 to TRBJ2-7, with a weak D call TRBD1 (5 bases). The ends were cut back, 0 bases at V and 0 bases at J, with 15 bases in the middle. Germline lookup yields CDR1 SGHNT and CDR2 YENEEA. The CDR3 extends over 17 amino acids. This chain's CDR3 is CASSLDRTLLNSYEQYF. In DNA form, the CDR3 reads TGTGCCAGCAGCTTAGATCGGACACTTCTAAACTCCTACGAGCAGTACTTC.

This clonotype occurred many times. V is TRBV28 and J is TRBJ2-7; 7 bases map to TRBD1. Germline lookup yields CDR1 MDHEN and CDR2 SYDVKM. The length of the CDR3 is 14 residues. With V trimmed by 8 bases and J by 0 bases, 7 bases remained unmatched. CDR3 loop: CASVIRGSSYEQYF. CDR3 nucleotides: TGTGCCAGCGTGATCAGGGGGAGCTCCTACGAGCAGTACTTC.

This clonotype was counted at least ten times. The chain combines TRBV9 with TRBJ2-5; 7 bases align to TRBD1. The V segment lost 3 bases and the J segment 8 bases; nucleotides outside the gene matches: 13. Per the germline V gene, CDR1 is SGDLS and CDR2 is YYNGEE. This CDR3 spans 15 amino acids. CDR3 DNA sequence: TGTGCCAGCAGCGATTTTGGGGACAGTAAGAATACCCAGTACTTC. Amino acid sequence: CASSDFGDSKNTQYF.

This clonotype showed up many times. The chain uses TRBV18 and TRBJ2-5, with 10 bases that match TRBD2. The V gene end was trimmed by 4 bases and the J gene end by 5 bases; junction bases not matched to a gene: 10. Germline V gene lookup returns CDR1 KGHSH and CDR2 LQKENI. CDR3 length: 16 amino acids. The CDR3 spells CASSLTTLAGVETQYF. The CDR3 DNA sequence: TGTGCCAGCTCACTAACCACGCTAGCGGGAGTGGAGACCCAGTACTTC.

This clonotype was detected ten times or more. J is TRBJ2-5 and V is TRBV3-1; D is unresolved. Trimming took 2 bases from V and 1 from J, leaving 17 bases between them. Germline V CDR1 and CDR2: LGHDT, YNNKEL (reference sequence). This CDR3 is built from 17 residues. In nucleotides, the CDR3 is TGTGCCAGCAGCCAACAGTCTGGACCCTCGATCCAAGAGACCCAGTACTTC. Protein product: CASSQQSGPSIQETQYF.

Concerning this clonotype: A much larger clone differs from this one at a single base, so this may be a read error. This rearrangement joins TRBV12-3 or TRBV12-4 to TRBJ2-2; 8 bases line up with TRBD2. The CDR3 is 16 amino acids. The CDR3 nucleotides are TGTGCCAGCACCGCGATAGCGGGACGAAGCACCGGGGAGGTGTTTTTT. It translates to CASTAIAGRSTGEVFF.

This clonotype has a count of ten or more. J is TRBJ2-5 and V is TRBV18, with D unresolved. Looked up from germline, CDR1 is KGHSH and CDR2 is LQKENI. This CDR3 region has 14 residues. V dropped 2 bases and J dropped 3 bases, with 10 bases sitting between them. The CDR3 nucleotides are TGTGCCAGCTCACCAACCGGGTTCAAAGAGACCCAGTACTTC. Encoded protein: CASSPTGFKETQYF.

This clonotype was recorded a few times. CDR3 loop: CSAPALRGGGQPQHF. The CDR3 DNA reads TGCAGTGCCCCCGCTCTTCGGGGAGGCGGTCAGCCCCAGCATTTT. The chain combines TRBV20-1 with TRBJ1-5; D gene ambiguous. There are 15 residues in the CDR3. Germline-derived CDR1 and CDR2 are DFQATT and SNEGSKA (reference sequence). V was pared by 6 bases and J by 6 bases, with 21 bases between.

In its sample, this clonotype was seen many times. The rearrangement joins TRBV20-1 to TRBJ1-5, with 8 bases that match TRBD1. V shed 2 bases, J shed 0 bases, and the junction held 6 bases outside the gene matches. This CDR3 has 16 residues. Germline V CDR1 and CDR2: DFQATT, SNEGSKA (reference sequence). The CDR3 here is CSARKTGADSNQPQHF. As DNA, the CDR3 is TGCAGTGCTAGAAAGACAGGGGCTGATAGCAATCAGCCCCAGCATTTT.

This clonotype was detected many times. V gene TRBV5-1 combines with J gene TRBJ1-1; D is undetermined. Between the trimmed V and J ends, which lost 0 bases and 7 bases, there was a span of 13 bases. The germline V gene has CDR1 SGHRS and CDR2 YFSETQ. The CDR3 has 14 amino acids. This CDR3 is CASSLVTSSGEAFF. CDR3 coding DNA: TGCGCCAGCAGCTTGGTGACCAGTTCGGGTGAAGCTTTCTTT.

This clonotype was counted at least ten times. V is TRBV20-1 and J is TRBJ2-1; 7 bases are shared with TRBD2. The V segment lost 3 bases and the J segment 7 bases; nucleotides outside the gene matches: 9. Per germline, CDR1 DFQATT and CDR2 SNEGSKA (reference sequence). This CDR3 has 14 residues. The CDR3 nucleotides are TGCAGTGCTAGGCCCGGGGTAGCGGGTAATGAGCAGTTCTTC. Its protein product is CSARPGVAGNEQFF.

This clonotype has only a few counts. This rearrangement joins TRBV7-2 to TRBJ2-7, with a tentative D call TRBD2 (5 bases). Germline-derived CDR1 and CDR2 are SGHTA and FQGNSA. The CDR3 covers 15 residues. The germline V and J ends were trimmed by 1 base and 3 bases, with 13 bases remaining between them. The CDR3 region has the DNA TGTGCCAGCAGCTTAGTCCCCGACGGGATCTACGAGCAGTACTTC. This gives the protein CASSLVPDGIYEQYF.

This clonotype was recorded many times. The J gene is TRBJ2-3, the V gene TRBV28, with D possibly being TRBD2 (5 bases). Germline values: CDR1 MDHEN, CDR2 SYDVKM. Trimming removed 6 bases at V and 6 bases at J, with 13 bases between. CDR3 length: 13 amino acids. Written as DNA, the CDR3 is TGTGCCAGCAGCCCCGCCGGGGTGGATACGCAGTATTTT. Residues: CASSPAGVDTQYF.

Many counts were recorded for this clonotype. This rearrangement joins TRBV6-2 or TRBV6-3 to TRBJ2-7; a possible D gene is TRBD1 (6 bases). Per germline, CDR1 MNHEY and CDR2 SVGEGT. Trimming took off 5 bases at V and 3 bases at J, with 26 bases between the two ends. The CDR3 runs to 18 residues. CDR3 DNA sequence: TGTGCCAGCAGTCCCCATCCGACAGGTCTCACCCCTTTCTACGAGCAGTACTTC. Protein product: CASSPHPTGLTPFYEQYF.